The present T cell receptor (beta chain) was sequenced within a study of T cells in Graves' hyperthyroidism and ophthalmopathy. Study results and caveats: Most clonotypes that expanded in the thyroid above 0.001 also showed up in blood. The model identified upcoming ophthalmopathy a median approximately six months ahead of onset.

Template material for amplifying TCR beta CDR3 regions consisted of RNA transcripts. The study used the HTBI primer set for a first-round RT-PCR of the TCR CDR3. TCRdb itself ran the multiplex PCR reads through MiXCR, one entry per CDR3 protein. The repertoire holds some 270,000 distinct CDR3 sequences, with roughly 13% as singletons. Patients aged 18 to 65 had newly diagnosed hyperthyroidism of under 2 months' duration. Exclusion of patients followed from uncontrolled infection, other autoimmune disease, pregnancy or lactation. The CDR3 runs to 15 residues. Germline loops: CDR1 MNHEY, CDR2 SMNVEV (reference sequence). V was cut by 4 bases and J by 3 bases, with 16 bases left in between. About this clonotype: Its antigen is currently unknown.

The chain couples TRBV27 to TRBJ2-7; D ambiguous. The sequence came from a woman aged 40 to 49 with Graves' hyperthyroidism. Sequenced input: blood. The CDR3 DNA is TGTGCCAGCAGTTCCTTTCCGGACGGAGACTACGAGCAGTACTTC. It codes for CASSSFPDGDYEQYF.